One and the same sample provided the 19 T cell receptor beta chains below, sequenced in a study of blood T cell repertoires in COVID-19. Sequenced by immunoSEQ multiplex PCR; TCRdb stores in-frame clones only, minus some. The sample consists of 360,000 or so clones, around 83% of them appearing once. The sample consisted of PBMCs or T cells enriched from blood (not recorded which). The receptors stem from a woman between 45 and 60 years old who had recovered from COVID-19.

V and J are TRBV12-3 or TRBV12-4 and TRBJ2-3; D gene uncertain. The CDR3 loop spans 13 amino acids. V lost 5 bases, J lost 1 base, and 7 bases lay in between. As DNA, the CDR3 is TGTGCCAGCAGTAATACACGCACAGATACGCAGTATTTT. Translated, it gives CASSNTRTDTQYF.

The CDR3 reads CASSFQVNYGYTF. CDR3 DNA sequence: TGTGCCAGCAGTTTTCAGGTGAACTATGGCTACACCTTC. J is TRBJ1-2 and V is TRBV28; D gene ambiguous. The CDR3 totals 13 residues. V was pared by 3 bases and J by 2 bases, with 7 bases between. Germline V gene data show CDR1 as MDHEN and CDR2 as SYDVKM.

CDR3 loop: CACAELAVNTGELFF. The CDR3 DNA reads as TGTGCCTGCGCAGAGCTAGCAGTGAACACCGGGGAGCTGTTTTTT. The J gene is TRBJ2-2, the V gene TRBV10-3; a possible D gene is TRBD2 (5 bases). Germline V lookup: CDR1 ENHRY, CDR2 SYGVKD. This CDR3 comprises 15 residues. The V end was cut by 11 bases, the J end by 1 base, with 17 bases between.

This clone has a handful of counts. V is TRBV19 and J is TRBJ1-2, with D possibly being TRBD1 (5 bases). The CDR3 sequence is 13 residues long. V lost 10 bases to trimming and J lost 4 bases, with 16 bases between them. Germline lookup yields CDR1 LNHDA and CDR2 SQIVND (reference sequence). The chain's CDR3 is CATTDTNFYGYTF. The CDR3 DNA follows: TGTGCCACGACAGACACCAATTTCTATGGCTACACCTTC.

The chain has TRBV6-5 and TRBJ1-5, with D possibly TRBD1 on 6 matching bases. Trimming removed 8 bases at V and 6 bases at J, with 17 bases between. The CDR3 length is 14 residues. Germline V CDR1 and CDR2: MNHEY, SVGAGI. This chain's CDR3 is CASRPAGDTQPQHF. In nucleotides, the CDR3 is TGTGCCAGCCGACCGGCAGGGGATACTCAGCCCCAGCATTTT.

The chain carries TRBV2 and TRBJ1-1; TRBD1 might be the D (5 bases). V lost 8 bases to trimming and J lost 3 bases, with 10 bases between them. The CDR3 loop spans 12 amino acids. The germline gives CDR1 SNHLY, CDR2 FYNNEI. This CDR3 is CASSSRDTEAFF. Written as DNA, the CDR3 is TGTGCCAGCTCCTCCAGGGACACTGAAGCTTTCTTT.

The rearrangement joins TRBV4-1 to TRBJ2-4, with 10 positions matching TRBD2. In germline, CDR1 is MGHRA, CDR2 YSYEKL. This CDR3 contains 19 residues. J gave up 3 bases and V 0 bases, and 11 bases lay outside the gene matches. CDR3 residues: CASSQDPSGGARDKNIQYF. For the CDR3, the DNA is TGCGCCAGCAGCCAAGATCCGAGCGGGGGGGCCCGGGACAAAAACATTCAGTACTTC.

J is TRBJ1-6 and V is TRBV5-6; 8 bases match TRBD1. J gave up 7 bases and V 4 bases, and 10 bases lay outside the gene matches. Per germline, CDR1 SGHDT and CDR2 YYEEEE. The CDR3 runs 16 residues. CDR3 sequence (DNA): TGTGCCAGCAGCCACCGGGGACAGGAGCGCAATTCACCCCTCCACTTT. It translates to CASSHRGQERNSPLHF.

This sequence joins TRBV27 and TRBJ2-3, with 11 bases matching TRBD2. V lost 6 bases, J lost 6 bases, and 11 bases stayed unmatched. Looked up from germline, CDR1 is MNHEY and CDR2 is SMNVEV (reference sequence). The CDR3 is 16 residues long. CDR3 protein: CASRELAGGPSDTQYF. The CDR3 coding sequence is TGTGCCAGCAGGGAATTAGCGGGGGGGCCTTCCGATACGCAGTATTTT.

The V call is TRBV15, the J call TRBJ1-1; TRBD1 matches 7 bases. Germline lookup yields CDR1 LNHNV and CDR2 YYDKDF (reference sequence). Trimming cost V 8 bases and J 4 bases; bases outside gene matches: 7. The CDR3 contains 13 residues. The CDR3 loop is CATGQGGSTEAFF. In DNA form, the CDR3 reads TGTGCCACCGGCCAGGGGGGCAGCACTGAAGCTTTCTTT.

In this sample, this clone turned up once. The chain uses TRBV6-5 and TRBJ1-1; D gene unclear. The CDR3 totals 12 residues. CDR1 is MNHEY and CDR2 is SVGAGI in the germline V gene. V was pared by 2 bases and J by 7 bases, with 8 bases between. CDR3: CASSYGQGEAFF. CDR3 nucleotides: TGTGCCAGCAGTTACGGGCAAGGTGAAGCTTTCTTT.

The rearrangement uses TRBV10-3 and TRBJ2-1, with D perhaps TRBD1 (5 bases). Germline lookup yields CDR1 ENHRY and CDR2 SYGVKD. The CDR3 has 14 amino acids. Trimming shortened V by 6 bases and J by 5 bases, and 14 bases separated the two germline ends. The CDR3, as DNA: TGTGCCATCAGCAACACAAGGGGAAACAATGAGCAGTTCTTC. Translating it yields CAISNTRGNNEQFF.

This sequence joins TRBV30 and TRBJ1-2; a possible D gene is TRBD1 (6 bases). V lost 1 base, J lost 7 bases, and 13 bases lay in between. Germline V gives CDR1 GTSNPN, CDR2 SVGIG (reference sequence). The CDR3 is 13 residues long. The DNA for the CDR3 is TGTGCCTGGAGTGACAGGGCCCGGGTTGGCTACACCTTC. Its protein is CAWSDRARVGYTF.

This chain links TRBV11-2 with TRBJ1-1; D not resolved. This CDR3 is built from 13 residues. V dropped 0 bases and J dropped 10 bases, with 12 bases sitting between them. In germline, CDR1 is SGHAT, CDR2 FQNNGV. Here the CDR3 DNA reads TGTGCCAGCAGCTTAGATCGTTGGGGAGGAGCTTTCTTT. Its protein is CASSLDRWGGAFF.

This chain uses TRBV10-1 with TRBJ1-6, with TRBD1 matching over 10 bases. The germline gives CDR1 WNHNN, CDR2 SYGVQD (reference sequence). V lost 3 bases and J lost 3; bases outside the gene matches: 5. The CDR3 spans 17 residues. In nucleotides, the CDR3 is TGCGCCAGCAGTGAAAAACGGACAGGGGGCTATAATTCACCCCTCCACTTT. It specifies CASSEKRTGGYNSPLHF.

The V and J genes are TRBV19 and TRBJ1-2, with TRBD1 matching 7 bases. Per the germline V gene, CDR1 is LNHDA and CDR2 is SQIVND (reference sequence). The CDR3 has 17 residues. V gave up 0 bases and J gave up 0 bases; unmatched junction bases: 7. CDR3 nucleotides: TGTGCCAGTAGTATAGAGGGACAGATCTCTTCTAACTATGGCTACACCTTC. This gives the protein CASSIEGQISSNYGYTF.

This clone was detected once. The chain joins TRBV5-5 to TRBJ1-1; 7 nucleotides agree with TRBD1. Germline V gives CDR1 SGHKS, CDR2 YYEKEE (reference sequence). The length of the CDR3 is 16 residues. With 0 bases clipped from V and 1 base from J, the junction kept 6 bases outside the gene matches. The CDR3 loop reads CASSLVPRTGNTEAFF. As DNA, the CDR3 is TGTGCCAGCAGCTTGGTTCCCCGGACAGGGAACACTGAAGCTTTCTTT.

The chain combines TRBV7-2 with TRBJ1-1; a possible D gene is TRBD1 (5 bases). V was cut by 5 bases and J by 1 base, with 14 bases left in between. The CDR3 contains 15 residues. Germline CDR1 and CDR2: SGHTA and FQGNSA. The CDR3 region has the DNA TGTGCCAGCAGCCCTCGACAGTTGAGGAACACTGAAGCTTTCTTT. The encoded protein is CASSPRQLRNTEAFF.

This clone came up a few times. CDR3 protein: CSVEGGGTGVRGTEAFF. In nucleotides, the CDR3 is TGCAGCGTTGAGGGGGGCGGGACAGGGGTTAGAGGGACTGAAGCTTTCTTT. The chain carries TRBV29-1 and TRBJ1-1; 10 bases match TRBD1. The CDR3 contains 17 residues. Per germline, CDR1 SQVTM and CDR2 ANQGSEA. The ends lost 3 bases at V and 5 bases at J; junction bases unmatched: 15.